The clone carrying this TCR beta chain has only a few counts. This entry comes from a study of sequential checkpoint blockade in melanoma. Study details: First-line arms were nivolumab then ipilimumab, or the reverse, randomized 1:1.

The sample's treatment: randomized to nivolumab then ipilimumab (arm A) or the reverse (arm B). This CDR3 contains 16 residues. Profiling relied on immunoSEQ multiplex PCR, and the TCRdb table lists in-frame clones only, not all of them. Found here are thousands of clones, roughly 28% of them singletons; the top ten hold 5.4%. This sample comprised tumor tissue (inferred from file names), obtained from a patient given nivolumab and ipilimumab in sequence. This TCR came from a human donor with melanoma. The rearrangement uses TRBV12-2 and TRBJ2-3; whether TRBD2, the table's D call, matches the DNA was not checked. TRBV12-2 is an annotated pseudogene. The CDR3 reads CASRSLAGDSTDTQYF. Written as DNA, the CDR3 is TGTGCAAGTCGCTCGTTAGCGGGGGATAGCACAGATACGCAGTATTTT.